Listed below are T cell receptor beta chains from one sample, sequenced in a study of vaccination and CD4 T cells after COVID-19. TCRdb ran MiXCR on the PCR reads and lists one entry per CDR3 protein. The sample lists under 25,000 distinct CDR3 sequences; around 40% were seen once. No antigens are known for them. The sequenced sample was CD4+ T cells from blood, cultured in vitro, obtained after SARS-CoV-2 vaccination. These receptors originate from a human donor who had recovered from COVID-19. CDR3s include the opening cysteine and the closing phenylalanine or tryptophan. A D gene is named only where the DNA matches it firmly. Some rows have no size entry. The others give once, few or many, or a class for an expanded clone.

D: NA
V: TRBV10-3
size: once
length: 14
J: TRBJ2-6
CDR3: CAIRPDSGANVLTF
DNA: TGTGCCATCCGTCCGGACTCTGGGGCCAACGTCCTGACTTTC

D: TRBD2
V: TRBV19
size: NA
length: 19
J: TRBJ2-7
CDR3: CASAPSPGTSGNISYEQYF
DNA: TGTGCCAGCGCGCCGTCTCCCGGGACTAGCGGGAACATCTCCTACGAGCAGTACTTC

D: NA
V: TRBV20-1
size: NA
length: 12
J: TRBJ2-7
CDR3: CSALAGGYEQYF
DNA: TGCAGTGCTCTTGCAGGGGGGTACGAGCAGTACTTC

D: NA
V: TRBV19
size: NA
length: 15
J: TRBJ2-3
CDR3: CASSMARGRTDTQYF
DNA: TGTGCCAGTAGTATGGCTCGGGGACGCACAGATACGCAGTATTTT

D: NA
V: TRBV27
size: NA
length: 14
J: TRBJ1-6
CDR3: CASRGGVGYSPLHF
DNA: TGTGCCAGCAGAGGGGGGGTGGGGTATTCACCCCTCCACTTT

D: NA
V: TRBV20-1
size: few
length: 14
J: TRBJ1-1
CDR3: CSARGPWDNTEAFF
DNA: TGCAGTGCTAGAGGCCCGTGGGATAACACTGAAGCTTTCTTT

D: NA
V: TRBV20-1
size: NA
length: 16
J: TRBJ2-1
CDR3: CSARDVSGRTYNEQFF
DNA: TGCAGTGCTAGAGATGTGTCCGGGAGAACCTACAATGAGCAGTTCTTC

D: TRBD2
V: TRBV7-3
size: NA
length: 15
J: TRBJ2-7
CDR3: CASSLLLAGGPEQYF
DNA: TGTGCCAGCAGCTTACTGCTAGCGGGGGGGCCTGAGCAGTACTTC

D: TRBD1
V: TRBV12-3/TRBV12-4
size: few
length: 14
J: TRBJ1-5
CDR3: CASRGQGARQPQHF
DNA: TGTGCCAGCAGGGGACAGGGGGCCCGACAGCCCCAGCATTTT

D: NA
V: TRBV7-8
size: NA
length: 14
J: TRBJ2-5
CDR3: CASSFHRGGETQYF
DNA: TGTGCCAGCAGCTTCCACCGGGGTGGGGAGACCCAGTACTTC

D: TRBD1
V: TRBV20-1
size: NA
length: 14
J: TRBJ2-7
CDR3: CSARGQRSSYEQYF
DNA: TGCAGTGCGAGGGGACAGCGAAGTTCTTACGAGCAGTACTTC

D: NA
V: TRBV19
size: NA
length: 16
J: TRBJ1-5
CDR3: CASSTPDRGNNQPQHF
DNA: TGTGCCAGTAGTACCCCGGATAGAGGAAACAATCAGCCCCAGCATTTT

D: NA
V: TRBV6-1
size: NA
length: 15
J: TRBJ1-1
CDR3: CASRVLQGSNTEAFF
DNA: TGTGCCAGCAGAGTTTTACAGGGTTCCAACACTGAAGCTTTCTTT

D: NA
V: TRBV7-2
size: few
length: 14
J: TRBJ1-2
CDR3: CASSLSQGLYGYTF
DNA: TGTGCCAGCAGCTTAAGTCAGGGGCTCTATGGCTACACCTTC

D: NA
V: TRBV7-2
size: NA
length: 14
J: TRBJ1-1
CDR3: CASSLGKGNTEAFF
DNA: TGTGCCAGCAGCTTGGGTAAGGGGAACACTGAAGCTTTCTTT

D: NA
V: TRBV11-3
size: few
length: 17
J: TRBJ1-2
CDR3: CASSLALSPTPNYGYTF
DNA: TGTGCCAGCAGCTTAGCCCTCTCTCCCACCCCTAACTATGGCTACACCTTC

D: NA
V: TRBV7-9
size: once
length: 15
J: TRBJ1-4
CDR3: CASSSPGTAAEKLFF
DNA: TGTGCCAGCAGCTCTCCCGGGACCGCGGCGGAAAAACTGTTTTTT

D: NA
V: TRBV18
size: NA
length: 13
J: TRBJ1-2
CDR3: CASSPLDNYGYTF
DNA: TGTGCCAGCTCACCACTGGATAACTATGGCTACACCTTC

D: NA
V: TRBV25-1
size: NA
length: 11
J: TRBJ1-2
CDR3: CASSVAYGYTF
DNA: TGTGCCAGCAGTGTAGCATATGGCTACACCTTC

D: NA
V: TRBV7-2
size: NA
length: 15
J: TRBJ2-7
CDR3: CASSLDSVSSYEQYF
DNA: TGTGCCAGCAGCTTAGACAGTGTAAGCTCCTACGAGCAGTACTTC

D: TRBD1
V: TRBV2
size: once
length: 16
J: TRBJ2-6
CDR3: CASRRGLSSGANVLTF
DNA: TGTGCCAGCAGGAGGGGGCTGAGCTCTGGGGCCAACGTCCTGACTTTC

D: NA
V: TRBV30
size: NA
length: 12
J: TRBJ1-3
CDR3: CAWSFRGNTIYF
DNA: TGTGCCTGGAGTTTCCGGGGAAACACCATATATTTT

D: NA
V: TRBV7-9
size: NA
length: 12
J: TRBJ2-2
CDR3: CASSLVPGELFF
DNA: TGTGCCAGCAGCTTAGTGCCCGGGGAGCTGTTTTTT

D: NA
V: TRBV20-1
size: few
length: 13
J: TRBJ1-2
CDR3: CSATPAGADGYTF
DNA: TGCAGTGCGACTCCGGCAGGGGCGGATGGCTACACCTTC

D: NA
V: TRBV6-1
size: NA
length: 11
J: TRBJ1-5
CDR3: CASSASVGWHF
DNA: TGTGCCAGCAGTGCATCGGTAGGGTGGCATTTT

D: NA
V: TRBV19
size: few
length: 17
J: TRBJ1-5
CDR3: CASSIFRGAVGNQPQHF
DNA: TGTGCCAGTAGTATCTTTCGGGGGGCGGTAGGCAATCAGCCCCAGCATTTT

D: NA
V: TRBV7-2
size: few
length: 16
J: TRBJ1-6
CDR3: CASSVGSGSYNSPLHF
DNA: TGTGCCAGCAGCGTTGGCAGTGGCTCCTATAATTCACCCCTCCACTTT

D: TRBD1
V: TRBV7-6
size: few
length: 17
J: TRBJ2-3
CDR3: CASSFRDRQTSTDTQYF
DNA: TGTGCCAGCAGCTTTAGGGACAGGCAGACAAGCACAGATACGCAGTATTTT

D: NA
V: TRBV19
size: NA
length: 16
J: TRBJ2-1
CDR3: CASSPTPGAGENEQFF
DNA: TGTGCCAGTAGTCCTACCCCAGGGGCCGGGGAGAATGAGCAGTTCTTC

D: TRBD1
V: TRBV6-1
size: medium-sized
length: 15
J: TRBJ2-3
CDR3: CASTSRGTGLNTQYF
DNA: TGTGCCAGCACCTCGCGCGGGACAGGGTTGAATACGCAGTATTTT

D: NA
V: TRBV20-1
size: NA
length: 15
J: TRBJ1-2
CDR3: CSARVQLPPNYGYTF
DNA: TGCAGTGCTAGAGTACAACTTCCTCCTAACTATGGCTACACCTTC

D: NA
V: TRBV20-1
size: NA
length: 16
J: TRBJ1-5
CDR3: CSAVNTGLGGNQPQHF
DNA: TGCAGTGCCGTAAACACGGGGTTGGGAGGCAATCAGCCCCAGCATTTT

D: NA
V: TRBV7-2
size: few
length: 14
J: TRBJ2-2
CDR3: CASSPRSGTVELFF
DNA: TGTGCCAGCAGCCCGAGGAGCGGGACAGTGGAGCTGTTTTTT

D: NA
V: TRBV10-2
size: few
length: 13
J: TRBJ1-6
CDR3: CASSEQGRASLHF
DNA: TGCGCCAGCAGTGAGCAGGGAAGGGCGTCCCTCCACTTT

D: NA
V: TRBV6-2/TRBV6-3
size: NA
length: 19
J: TRBJ2-5
CDR3: CASSSRRLGRTWDQETQYF
DNA: TGTGCCAGCAGCAGCCGAAGACTAGGACGTACTTGGGACCAAGAGACCCAGTACTTC

D: NA
V: TRBV7-2
size: NA
length: 13
J: TRBJ1-2
CDR3: CASSLGLGDGYTF
DNA: TGTGCCAGCAGCCTGGGACTAGGGGATGGCTACACCTTC

D: TRBD1
V: TRBV20-1
size: NA
length: 13
J: TRBJ2-7
CDR3: CSAEGQPMSEQYF
DNA: TGCAGTGCCGAGGGACAGCCTATGTCCGAGCAGTACTTC